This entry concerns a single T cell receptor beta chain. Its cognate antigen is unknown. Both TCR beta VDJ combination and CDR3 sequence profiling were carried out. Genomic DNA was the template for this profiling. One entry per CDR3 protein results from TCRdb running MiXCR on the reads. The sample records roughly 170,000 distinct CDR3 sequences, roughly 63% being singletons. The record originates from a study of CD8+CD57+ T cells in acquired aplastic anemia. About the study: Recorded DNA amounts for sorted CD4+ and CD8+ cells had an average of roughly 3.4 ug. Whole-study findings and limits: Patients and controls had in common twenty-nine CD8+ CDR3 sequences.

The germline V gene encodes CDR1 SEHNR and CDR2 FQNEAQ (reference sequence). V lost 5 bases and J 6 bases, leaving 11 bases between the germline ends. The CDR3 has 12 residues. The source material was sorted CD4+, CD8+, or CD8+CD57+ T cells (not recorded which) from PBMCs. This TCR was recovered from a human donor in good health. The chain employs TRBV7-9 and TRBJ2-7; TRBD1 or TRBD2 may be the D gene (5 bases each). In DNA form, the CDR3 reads TGTGCCAGCAGCAAAATAGGGACCGAGCAGTACTTC. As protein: CASSKIGTEQYF.